Below are 32 T cell receptor beta chains sequenced from a single sample in a study of T cells expressing NK-cell markers. TCRdb reanalyzed the 5' RACE reads, giving one entry per CDR3 protein sequence and no DNA. The sample has fewer than 550,000 distinct CDR3 sequences; the top ten hold under 1.5%. The sequenced material came from blood T cells: a sorted CD56 or NKG2C T cell subset, CD4+ or CD8+ T cells, or bulk PBMC T cells (not recorded which). The source of these receptors is a woman aged 45-60 years in good health.

J is TRBJ2-2 and V is TRBV11-2; as DNA is missing, the TRBD2 call by TCRdb cannot be tested. In germline, CDR1 is SGHAT, CDR2 FQNNGV. The CDR3 contains 17 residues. The CDR3 loop reads CASSLGASGSFTGELFF. Full variable domain (rest looked up from reference TRBV11-2 and TRBJ2-2): EAGVAQSPRYKIIEKRQSVAFWCNPISGHATLYWYQQILGQGPKLLIQFQNNGVVDDSQLPKDRFSAERLKGVDSTLKIQPAKLEDSAVYLCASSLGASGSFTGELFFGEGSRLTVL.

The V call is TRBV9, the J call TRBJ1-2. There are 15 residues in the CDR3. Germline lookup yields CDR1 SGDLS and CDR2 YYNGEE. The CDR3 reads CASSAEGTLAVGYTF.

J is TRBJ2-7 and V is TRBV6-1; the TCRdb D gene call, TRBD2, has no DNA to confirm it. The CDR3 has 17 residues. Germline V gene data show CDR1 as MNHNS and CDR2 as SASEGT. CDR3 in amino acids: CASSEVILAGVSYEQYF.

The CDR3 sequence: CASSVGTSGPVRGNEQFF. The chain recombines TRBV6-1 with TRBJ2-1; lacking DNA, the TRBD2 call made by TCRdb goes unchecked. There are 18 residues in the CDR3. Germline CDR1 and CDR2: MNHNS and SASEGT.

The chain joins TRBV3-1 to TRBJ2-6; with no DNA, the TCRdb D assignment of TRBD1 cannot be verified. Germline V gene sequence: CDR1 LGHDT, CDR2 YNNKEL (reference sequence). CDR3 length: 15 amino acids. The CDR3 protein is CASSYGGSGANVLTF.

This chain links TRBV11-2 with TRBJ2-5. Germline CDR1 SGHAT, CDR2 FQNNGV. The CDR3 spans 15 residues. This CDR3 is CASSLGVVGQETQYF.

This chain joins TRBV4-1 and TRBJ2-3. The CDR3 loop spans 14 amino acids. The germline V gene has CDR1 MGHRA and CDR2 YSYEKL. The CDR3 is CASSPGMGTDTQYF.

This sequence joins TRBV20-1 and TRBJ2-6; the TRBD2 assignment by TCRdb is unverifiable without DNA. Germline values: CDR1 DFQATT, CDR2 SNEGSKA (reference sequence). This CDR3 is 17 amino acids long. The CDR3 protein is CSARDGDLTSGANVLTF.

The chain couples TRBV27 to TRBJ2-1; TCRdb calls TRBD1, which cannot be checked without DNA. The CDR3 contains 16 residues. Looked up from germline, CDR1 is MNHEY and CDR2 is SMNVEV (reference sequence). CDR3 loop: CASSLNRGFSYNEQFF.

The V and J genes are TRBV20-1 and TRBJ1-6; TCRdb names TRBD1, which stays unverified in the absence of DNA. From germline, CDR1 is DFQATT and CDR2 SNEGSKA (reference sequence). The CDR3 is 13 residues long. Here the CDR3 reads CSARPGPNSPLHF.

V gene TRBV5-1 combines with J gene TRBJ2-1; with no DNA, the TCRdb D assignment of TRBD1 cannot be verified. The CDR3 loop spans 18 amino acids. Looked up from germline, CDR1 is SGHRS and CDR2 is YFSETQ. The chain's CDR3 is CASSLEAGAPLRGNEQFF.

This chain joins TRBV12-3 or TRBV12-4 and TRBJ1-1; TCRdb calls TRBD1, which cannot be checked without DNA. CDR3 size: 14 residues. CDR3: CASSRTGANTEAFF.

V usage is TRBV28 and J usage is TRBJ1-1. The CDR3 is 11 amino acids. The V gene's germline CDR1 is MDHEN and CDR2 SYDVKM. The CDR3 is CASRGKGNAFF.

This chain uses TRBV24-1 with TRBJ1-4; with no DNA, the TCRdb D assignment of TRBD1 cannot be verified. CDR1 KGHDR and CDR2 SFDVKD come from the germline V gene. CDR3 size: 15 residues. CDR3 region: CATSDSRGPREKLFF.

The genes are TRBV5-6 and TRBJ2-2; the D call from TCRdb, TRBD2, cannot be confirmed without DNA. The germline V gene encodes CDR1 SGHDT and CDR2 YYEEEE. This CDR3 comprises 15 residues. CDR3 in amino acids: CASSLSPPLAGELFF.

The rearrangement joins TRBV20-1 to TRBJ2-7; TCRdb proposes TRBD1, but this gene call is untestable without DNA. The length of the CDR3 is 14 residues. Germline V gene data show CDR1 as DFQATT and CDR2 as SNEGSKA (reference sequence). This CDR3 reads CSASRGRTFGEQYF.

This chain uses TRBV5-6 with TRBJ2-1; TCRdb reports TRBD2, a call that lacks DNA to check it against. The CDR3 covers 15 residues. CDR1 and CDR2 (germline): SGHDT, YYEEEE. The CDR3 loop is CASSLRGKSYNEQFF.

The CDR3 loop reads CASSRLDRPHGELFF. The chain combines TRBV12-3 or TRBV12-4 with TRBJ2-2; there is no DNA to check the TCRdb D call of TRBD1. The length of the CDR3 is 15 residues.

The V and J genes are TRBV11-2 and TRBJ1-3. Germline V lookup: CDR1 SGHAT, CDR2 FQNNGV. The CDR3 consists of 16 residues. The CDR3 sequence: CASSLGGGSSGNTIYF.

V is TRBV4-1 and J is TRBJ2-1. The germline gives CDR1 MGHRA, CDR2 YSYEKL. The length of the CDR3 is 13 residues. The CDR3 here is CASRRYWDNEQFF.

The chain recombines TRBV5-4 with TRBJ1-1; checking the TCRdb D call of TRBD1 is not possible without DNA. Germline V CDR1 and CDR2: SGHNT, YYREEE (reference sequence). This CDR3 comprises 15 residues. The CDR3: CASSLQQGVNTEAFF.

The chain links TRBV5-5 to TRBJ2-4; the D call of TRBD2 rests on TCRdb alone, since no DNA is present to check it. In germline, CDR1 is SGHKS, CDR2 YYEKEE (reference sequence). The CDR3 length is 18 residues. The CDR3 sequence is CASSLSDLPSEGKNIQYF.

The chain uses TRBV6-5 and TRBJ1-5; the D call from TCRdb, TRBD1, cannot be confirmed without DNA. The CDR3 extends over 15 amino acids. The germline CDR1 and CDR2 sequences are MNHEY and SVGAGI. The CDR3 reads CASSYTGGWDQPQHF.

The V and J genes are TRBV12-3 or TRBV12-4 and TRBJ2-3; the TCRdb D gene call, TRBD2, has no DNA to confirm it. The CDR3 runs 19 residues. This chain's CDR3 is CASQATRLAGVLGTDTQYF.

This sequence joins TRBV9 and TRBJ2-5; no DNA is available, so the TRBD1 call from TCRdb remains unchecked. The CDR3 is made up of 16 amino acids. CDR1 and CDR2 from the germline V gene are SGDLS and YYNGEE. The CDR3 loop reads CASSVGVSGQTFTQYF.

This chain connects TRBV20-1 to TRBJ2-1. CDR3 length: 13 residues. Germline V gene sequence: CDR1 DFQATT, CDR2 SNEGSKA (reference sequence). The chain's CDR3 is CSARDYYKLGQFF.

The chain combines TRBV2 with TRBJ2-2; TCRdb picks TRBD2, but there is no DNA to check that call. CDR1 and CDR2 (germline): SNHLY, FYNNEI. The CDR3 has 14 residues. The CDR3 spells CASSVAGVTGELFF.

CDR3 sequence: CASSKTQGWTDTQYF. The rearrangement uses TRBV7-8 and TRBJ2-3; TCRdb selects TRBD1, and the lack of DNA leaves this call unchecked. The CDR3 covers 15 residues. CDR1 SGHVS and CDR2 FQNEAQ come from the germline V gene.

V usage is TRBV11-2 and J usage is TRBJ2-1; without DNA, the TCRdb call of TRBD2 cannot be checked. The CDR3 totals 16 residues. Germline V gene lookup returns CDR1 SGHAT and CDR2 FQNNGV. CDR3 protein: CASSLGPGLAGSEQFF.

The rearrangement links TRBV24-1 to TRBJ2-1; TCRdb gives TRBD2 as the D gene, but with no DNA this cannot be confirmed. The germline gives CDR1 KGHDR, CDR2 SFDVKD. This CDR3 spans 16 amino acids. CDR3 sequence: CATSDLGGLALSEQFF.

The gene calls are TRBV10-3 and TRBJ1-1; TCRdb lists TRBD1, though no DNA is available to test this call. CDR1 and CDR2 from the germline V gene are ENHRY and SYGVKD. This CDR3 has 13 amino acids. The CDR3 is CAISGEGATEAFF.

The chain joins TRBV6-7 to TRBJ2-2; the D call from TCRdb, TRBD2, cannot be confirmed without DNA. Being an ORF, TRBV6-7 has a function that is uncertain. The CDR3 is 16 residues long. The CDR3 is CASSPISRGNTGELFF.